These T cell receptor beta chains were read from a single sample in a study of memory CD4+ T cells and cytomegalovirus serostatus. Profiling relied on immunoSEQ multiplex PCR, and the TCRdb table lists in-frame clones only, not all of them. The table has 58,000 or so clones, 70% to 80% seen once. Sequencing was performed on memory CD4+ T cells from blood. These TCRs come from an adult in good health and CMV-seropositive. Each CDR3 is given with its conserved first and last residue. D genes are given only for firm matches. For some rows the clone size is stated as once, few or many, or as a class when expanded; others skip it.

D | J | size | V | DNA | CDR3
. | TRBJ1-1 | . | TRBV28 | TGTGCCAGCACCTCCCGGCCGGGCACTGAAGCTTTCTTT | CASTSRPGTEAFF
. | TRBJ2-3 | once | TRBV30 | TGTGCCTGGATGAGAGAAGATACGCAGTATTTT | CAWMREDTQYF
. | TRBJ1-2 | . | TRBV14 | TGTGCCAGCAGCCAAGATACCCCTCGGGAAGGCTACACCTTC | CASSQDTPREGYTF
. | TRBJ1-2 | . | TRBV30 | TGTGCCTGGAGTCCCCGGGGCTATGGCTACACCTTC | CAWSPRGYGYTF
TRBD1 | TRBJ2-3 | . | TRBV14 | TGTGCCAGCAGCCAGATGGGGACAGGGGAGGATACGCAGTATTTT | CASSQMGTGEDTQYF
TRBD2 | TRBJ2-3 | once | TRBV7-6 | TGTGCCAGCAGCTTAATAGCGGGCGGCTACTCGGATACGCAGTATTTT | CASSLIAGGYSDTQYF
TRBD2 | TRBJ2-2 | . | TRBV5-1 | TGCGCCAGCAGCTTGTTTGGACTAGCGGGAGAAACCGGGGAGCTGTTTTTT | CASSLFGLAGETGELFF
TRBD1 | TRBJ1-2 | . | TRBV28 | TGTGCCAGCAGTTTAGGATCCGGGACAGGGACCAGAGATGGCTACACCTTC | CASSLGSGTGTRDGYTF
TRBD2 | TRBJ2-7 | . | TRBV18 | TGTGCCAGCTCACCGGGACTAGCGGGTCGAAACGAGCAGTACTTC | CASSPGLAGRNEQYF
. | TRBJ1-1 | . | TRBV27 | TGTGCCAGCAGTTTAATGCCAGGGAAGAGCTCTGAAGCTTTCTTT | CASSLMPGKSSEAFF
TRBD1 | TRBJ1-1 | . | TRBV30 | TGTGCCTGCGGGGGACAGCAAAACACTGAAGCTTTCTTT | CACGGQQNTEAFF
. | TRBJ2-3 | . | TRBV27 | TGTGCCAGCAGTTTCGGAGCCTTCACAGATACGCAGTATTTT | CASSFGAFTDTQYF
. | TRBJ1-2 | . | TRBV7-9 | TGTGCCAGCAGCCAATCCGGTGGGGGATATGGCTACACCTTC | CASSQSGGGYGYTF
TRBD1 | TRBJ2-7 | . | TRBV9 | TGTGCCAGCAGCGCTGGACAGGACGGATTCTACGAGCAGTACTTC | CASSAGQDGFYEQYF
. | TRBJ1-1 | . | TRBV15 | TGTGCCACCAGCTATATGAAGGGCACTGAAGCTTTCTTT | CATSYMKGTEAFF